The 4 T cell receptor beta chains below were found in one sample sequenced in a study of blood T cell repertoires in COVID-19. The data were produced by immunoSEQ multiplex PCR, yet TCRdb's version contains in-frame clones alone and is incomplete. The data contain about 300,000 clones, roughly nine tenths of them seen just once; the ten biggest clones take up roughly 6.7%. The sequencing input was peripheral blood. The receptor set was obtained from a man aged 18 to 30 who had recovered from COVID-19.

This chain's CDR3 is CASSRKGTGEYNEQFF. The CDR3 coding sequence is TGTGCCAGCAGCCGCAAGGGGACAGGGGAGTACAATGAGCAGTTCTTC. The chain carries TRBV7-3 and TRBJ2-1, with TRBD1 matching over 10 bases. CDR3 length: 16 amino acids. Trimming took 5 bases from V and 4 from J; bases not matched to a gene: 8. Germline values: CDR1 SGHTA, CDR2 FQGTGA. Full variable domain (rest looked up from reference TRBV7-3 and TRBJ2-1): GAGVSQTPSNKVTEKGKYVELRCDPISGHTALYWYRQSLGQGPEFLIYFQGTGAADDSGLPNDRFFAVRPEGSVSTLKIQRTERGDSAVYLCASSRKGTGEYNEQFFGPGTRLTVL.

V is TRBV3-1 (or the pseudogene TRBV3-2) and J is TRBJ2-7; 7 nucleotides align to TRBD2. With V trimmed by 4 bases and J by 0 bases, 9 bases remained unmatched. Germline CDR1 is LGHDT and CDR2 is YNNKEL (reference sequence). The CDR3 extends over 16 amino acids. The CDR3 coding sequence is TGTGCCAGCAGCCGAGGTACCGGGACTACCTCCTACGAGCAGTACTTC. Protein sequence: CASSRGTGTTSYEQYF.

This rearrangement joins TRBV30 to TRBJ2-1, with 10 bases fitting TRBD2. Germline assignment: CDR1 GTSNPN and CDR2 SVGIG (reference sequence). The ends lost 8 bases at V and 8 bases at J; junction bases unmatched: 9. This CDR3 has 13 amino acids. CDR3 amino acids: CAREREGRHEQFF. CDR3 DNA sequence: TGTGCCCGTGAGCGGGAGGGCCGCCATGAGCAGTTCTTC. The entire variable domain, with the rest obtained from reference TRBV30 and TRBJ2-1, is as follows: SQTIHQWPATLVQPVGSPLSLECTVEGTSNPNLYWYRQAAGRGLQLLFYSVGIGQISSEVPQNLSASRPQDRQFILSSKKLLLSDSGFYLCAREREGRHEQFFGPGTRLTVL.

This chain uses TRBV6-2 or TRBV6-3 with TRBJ1-1; the D gene is possibly TRBD1 (5 bases). Germline values: CDR1 MNHEY, CDR2 SVGEGT. V gave up 4 bases and J gave up 8 bases, with 11 bases separating them. The CDR3 is 12 amino acids. The CDR3 DNA is TGTGCCAGCAGTTTCAGACAGACGGAAGCTTTCTTT. This translates into CASSFRQTEAFF.